The entry that follows covers one T cell receptor (beta chain) sequence. The specificity of this receptor is unknown. The sample holds no much larger clone one base away, and base qualities are not on file. TCRbeta CDR3 regions were amplified from genomic DNA by means of the immunoSEQ Assay, a bias-controlled multiplex PCR. For the original study's pipeline: Nucleated cell counts per sample were estimated from amplification of reference gene primers within the assay. To quantify the absolute abundance of each unique TCRbeta CDR3 rearrangement, sequence reads were collapsed and filtered. Productive Simpson clonality was computed per sample as the square root of Simpson's diversity index over productive rearrangements. This is the immuneACCESS table as TCRdb keeps it, with only in-frame sequences that have V and J called. A part of the clones is gone; compared with another copy, unresolved V genes explain less than half, and the rest is unexplained. The D gene and trimming were derived from the DNA, and the V and J assignments and clone size from that table. The sample includes roughly 240,000 clones, with roughly 82% observed a single time. The ten most abundant clones make up about 4.5% of the sample.

CDR1 and CDR2 (SQVTM, ANQGSEA) derive from the germline V gene. Germline trimming: 0 bases from V, 14 bases from J; junction bases outside gene matches: 10. The cysteine opens and the phenylalanine closes a CDR3 of 14 amino acids. The retained sequence is limited to the CDR3, 42 bases, with the frame set at the first base. Whole blood was collected in K2EDTA tubes by collaborating institutions according to the institutions' own protocols. For TCRbeta analysis, collaborators shipped samples in one of three forms: frozen whole blood, isolated PBMCs, or DNA extracted from either of those sample types. The sample originates from a study of blood T cell repertoires in COVID-19 (dated by TCRdb to the early 2020s). The study in broad terms: Samples from collaborators originated in the United States, Italy and Spain and spanned both the acute and convalescent phases of COVID-19. The material from the prospective study consisted of cDNA or gDNA derived from T cells, B-cell-depleted T cells, or PBMCs. Subjects who had been exposed to COVID-19, were actively infected with it, or had recovered from it provided the deeply sampled blood TCRbeta repertoires that made up the dataset. The repertoires were released in a freely available public database meant as a resource for research on the immune response to SARS-CoV-2. The samples were drawn from two sources: the first 160 participants of the ongoing ImmuneRACE study, and 1,000 to 1,500 subjects contributed by 6 global collaborators. The sample metadata nearly always contained a de-identified subject ID, COVID-19 status, age in years and sex. Where available, HLA class I and class II types were obtained from metadata supplied by the sample provider rather than from assay-based typing.

The full study reports these points: The quantity of clinical and demographic metadata differed by source and by participant and was supplied without curation.

The chain is assembled from TRBV29-1 and TRBJ1-4; 9 central nucleotides agree with TRBD1. The receptor was derived from a woman between 65 and 79 years old with acute or convalescent COVID-19. Source material: peripheral blood. CDR3 region: CSVEDRDRVSGLFF. The sequenced DNA: TGCAGCGTTGAAGACCGGGACAGGGTCTCCGGGCTGTTTTTT.